This T cell receptor beta chain stems from a study of control samples from healthy donors and cancer patients. V lost 4 bases and J lost 1, with 11 bases in between. The CDR3 has 15 amino acids. Per the germline V gene, CDR1 is LGHDT and CDR2 is YNNKEL (reference sequence). The method was immunoSEQ multiplex PCR; TCRdb's version includes in-frame clones alone and lacks a portion of them. The sample consists of some 150,000 clones, roughly 95% of them appearing once. The sequencing sample was made of blood. The clonotype originates from a woman younger than 45 in good health. The chain couples TRBV3-1 (or the pseudogene TRBV3-2) to TRBJ1-5; tentatively, D is TRBD1 (6 bases). The CDR3 spells CASSPGTFSNQPQHF. CDR3 nucleotides: TGTGCCAGCAGCCCGGGGACATTCAGCAATCAGCCCCAGCATTTT.